The 13 T cell receptor beta chains given below trace back to one sample, sequenced in a study of blood T cell repertoires in COVID-19. Using immunoSEQ multiplex PCR, the repertoire was profiled, and TCRdb retains in-frame clones only, with some absent. The sample gives 87,000 or so clones, 80% to 90% of which show up once; approximately 7.4% is in the top ten. Sequenced input: peripheral blood. Receptors originate from a human donor with acute or convalescent COVID-19. The donor label of this sample is uncertain.

This clone was found once. The same CDR3 also results from other DNA sequences found in this sample. The chain uses TRBV19 and TRBJ1-2, with 8 bases fitting TRBD1. The germline V gene encodes CDR1 LNHDA and CDR2 SQIVND (reference sequence). The junction had 5 bases not matched to a gene; V was cut back by 3 bases and J by 8 bases. The CDR3 extends over 13 amino acids. CDR3 amino acids: CASSIGDRSGYTF. The CDR3 bases are TGTGCCAGTAGTATTGGGGACAGGAGCGGCTACACCTTC. Supplemented by reference TRBV19 and TRBJ1-2, the full variable domain reads DGGITQSPKYLFRKEGQNVTLSCEQNLNHDAMYWYRQDPGQGLRLIYYSQIVNDFQKGDIAEGYSVSREKKESFPLTVTSAQKNPTAFYLCASSIGDRSGYTFGSGTRLTVV.

V is TRBV5-1 and J is TRBJ1-2; D not certain. The CDR3 is 15 amino acids. Germline V CDR1 and CDR2: SGHRS, YFSETQ. With 2 bases removed from V and 6 bases from J, the gap between germline ends came to 17 bases. CDR3 DNA: TGCGCCAGCAGCTTAGCCGGGGAGTGGAGCGATGGCTACACCTTC. Residues: CASSLAGEWSDGYTF.

A few counts support this clone. V and J are TRBV5-6 and TRBJ2-7, with D tentatively TRBD1 (6 bases). Trimming left V 0 bases short and J 5 bases short, with 15 bases between. CDR1 is SGHDT and CDR2 is YYEEEE in the germline V gene. The CDR3 contains 15 residues. CDR3 DNA: TGTGCCAGCAGCTTGGTAACAGGGACGACACACGAGCAGTACTTC. This sequence encodes CASSLVTGTTHEQYF.

With regard to this clone: A read error may account for a junction end that differs from germline. The V call is TRBV12-3 or TRBV12-4, the J call TRBJ1-1, with D possibly being TRBD1 (6 bases). This CDR3 contains 13 residues. The CDR3 region has the DNA TGTGCCAGCAGTCAATCCGCCGGGACATCGCGAGGCTTT. Its translation: CASSQSAGTSRGF.

The chain combines TRBV15 with TRBJ1-4, with 8 bases matching TRBD1. The CDR3 is 15 amino acids. V gave up 6 bases and J gave up 7 bases; unmatched junction bases: 10. The V gene's germline CDR1 is LNHNV and CDR2 YYDKDF (reference sequence). CDR3 region: CATRFPGTGVEKLFF. DNA of the CDR3: TGTGCCACCAGGTTTCCCGGGACAGGAGTTGAAAAACTGTTTTTT.

The count of this clone is one. The chain links TRBV10-3 to TRBJ2-5, with 8 bases fitting TRBD2. The CDR3 has 19 residues. The germline V gene encodes CDR1 ENHRY and CDR2 SYGVKD. V lost 4 bases and J lost 5; bases outside the gene matches: 21. The CDR3 coding sequence is TGTGCCATCAGTGCAAACCCCCTCGGAGTCGGCGGGGGGCGGGAGACCCAGTACTTC. Translating gives CAISANPLGVGGGRETQYF.

The chain joins TRBV5-1 to TRBJ1-4; the D gene is possibly TRBD1 (6 bases). CDR1 and CDR2 (germline): SGHRS, YFSETQ. The V end was cut by 2 bases, the J end by 5 bases, with 10 bases between. The CDR3 covers 14 residues. CDR3 residues: CASSLAGANEKLFF. CDR3 sequence (DNA): TGCGCCAGCAGCTTAGCAGGGGCCAATGAAAAACTGTTTTTT.

The chain uses TRBV7-3 and TRBJ2-7; the D gene is possibly TRBD2 (6 bases). V lost 5 bases to trimming and J lost 0 bases, with 14 bases between them. CDR3 length: 15 residues. CDR1 is SGHTA and CDR2 is FQGTGA in the germline V gene. CDR3 residues: CASSRAPGDSYEQYF. In DNA, the CDR3 is TGTGCCAGCAGCCGAGCTCCGGGGGACTCCTACGAGCAGTACTTC.

V usage is TRBV5-1 and J usage is TRBJ1-1; no clear D. V was trimmed by 7 bases and J by 1 base, leaving 11 bases between them. Germline lookup yields CDR1 SGHRS and CDR2 YFSETQ. The CDR3 extends over 13 amino acids. The CDR3 protein is CASRREANTEAFF. CDR3 nucleotides: TGCGCCAGCCGCCGGGAGGCGAACACTGAAGCTTTCTTT.

The chain carries TRBV5-5 and TRBJ1-5; 7 bases are a match to TRBD1. The CDR3 runs to 16 residues. J lost 5 bases, V lost 0 bases, and 8 bases had no gene match. Germline CDR1 SGHKS, CDR2 YYEKEE (reference sequence). The CDR3 bases are TGTGCCAGCAGCTTGGAGGCGGGACAGTACTATCAGCCCCAGCATTTT. Its translation is CASSLEAGQYYQPQHF.

V and J are TRBV7-8 and TRBJ2-7; TRBD1 aligns across 8 bases. V was clipped by 5 bases and J by 6 bases; unmatched bases: 15. Germline V gene lookup returns CDR1 SGHVS and CDR2 FQNEAQ. This CDR3 has 16 residues. CDR3 residues: CASSLTVDREFFEQYF. The CDR3 DNA reads as TGTGCCAGCAGCCTAACGGTGGACAGGGAGTTTTTCGAGCAGTACTTC. Combining the CDR3 with reference TRBV7-8 and TRBJ2-7 gives the whole variable domain GAGVSQSPRYKVAKRGQDVALRCDPISGHVSLFWYQQALGQGPEFLTYFQNEAQLDKSGLPSDRFFAERPEGSVSTLKIQRTQQEDSAVYLCASSLTVDREFFEQYFGPGTRLTVT.

V is TRBV5-4 and J is TRBJ2-5, with a weak D call TRBD1 (5 bases). CDR3 length equals 15 residues. With 4 bases removed from V and 2 bases from J, the gap between germline ends came to 15 bases. CDR1 is SGHNT and CDR2 is YYREEE in the germline V gene (reference sequence). DNA of the CDR3: TGTGCCAGCAGCCCTGGGGCGGATACTCAAGAGACCCAGTACTTC. It specifies CASSPGADTQETQYF.

The chain uses TRBV19 and TRBJ2-5; the match to TRBD2 covers 8 bases. The V gene end was trimmed by 6 bases and the J gene end by 4 bases; junction bases not matched to a gene: 7. The CDR3 is 14 amino acids. CDR1 and CDR2 (germline): LNHDA, SQIVND (reference sequence). CDR3 nucleotides: TGTGCCAGTAGCGGGGGGGCCTTGGGAGAGACCCAGTACTTC. Encoded protein: CASSGGALGETQYF.